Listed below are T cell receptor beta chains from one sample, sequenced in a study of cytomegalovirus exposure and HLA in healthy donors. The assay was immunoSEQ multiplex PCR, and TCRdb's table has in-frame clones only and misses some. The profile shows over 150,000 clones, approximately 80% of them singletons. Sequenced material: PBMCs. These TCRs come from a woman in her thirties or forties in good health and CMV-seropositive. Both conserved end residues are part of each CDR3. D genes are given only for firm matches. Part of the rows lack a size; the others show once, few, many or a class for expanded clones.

DNA: TGTGCCAGCAGCTTAAGTAGCGATCGGCAGTTCTTC; CDR3: CASSLSSDRQFF; D: -; V: TRBV7-9; length: 12; size: -; J: TRBJ2-1
DNA: TGTGCCTGGAGAGTGTTGGGCCCGACCTACAATGAGCAGTTCTTC; CDR3: CAWRVLGPTYNEQFF; D: -; V: TRBV30; length: 15; size: -; J: TRBJ2-1
DNA: TGTGCCAGCAGTGAAGCGCTTGGTAGCGGACGACGGGAGTACTTC; CDR3: CASSEALGSGRREYF; D: -; V: TRBV2; length: 15; size: -; J: TRBJ2-7
DNA: TGCGCCAGCAGCCGTACAGGCCCACCTAACTATGGCTACACCTTC; CDR3: CASSRTGPPNYGYTF; D: -; V: TRBV23-1; length: 15; size: -; J: TRBJ1-2
DNA: TGCAGCGCTGGTTTCGCGGGAGCCTACGAGCAGTACTTC; CDR3: CSAGFAGAYEQYF; D: TRBD2; V: TRBV29-1; length: 13; size: -; J: TRBJ2-7
DNA: TGTGCCAGCAGTAACTCTCGGACAGGGTTAGTAGAGACCCAGTACTTC; CDR3: CASSNSRTGLVETQYF; D: TRBD1; V: TRBV5-6; length: 16; size: once; J: TRBJ2-5
DNA: TGTGCCAGCGGACCGGGACTTGGGGAATACGAGCAGTACTTC; CDR3: CASGPGLGEYEQYF; D: -; V: TRBV27; length: 14; size: once; J: TRBJ2-7
DNA: TGTGCCAGCAGCAAACGGAGTAGGACAGGGTGGGGGACCGGGGAGCTGTTTTTT; CDR3: CASSKRSRTGWGTGELFF; D: TRBD1; V: TRBV28; length: 18; size: -; J: TRBJ2-2
DNA: TGTGCCTGGAGTCCTAGAGGAGGAAACAATGAGCAGTTCTTC; CDR3: CAWSPRGGNNEQFF; D: -; V: TRBV30; length: 14; size: -; J: TRBJ2-1
DNA: TGTGCCACCAGCAGAGCCGGGGTGAACACTGAAGCTTTCTTT; CDR3: CATSRAGVNTEAFF; D: -; V: TRBV15; length: 14; size: -; J: TRBJ1-1
DNA: TGTGCCAGTAGTATTGGTAATAGCTTCACAGATACGCAGTATTTT; CDR3: CASSIGNSFTDTQYF; D: -; V: TRBV19; length: 15; size: -; J: TRBJ2-3
DNA: TGTGCCAGCAGTGGGACAGGGTTGGGCGGGGACTCCTACGAGCAGTACTTC; CDR3: CASSGTGLGGDSYEQYF; D: TRBD1; V: TRBV28; length: 17; size: -; J: TRBJ2-7
DNA: TGCGCCAGCAGCTTGCCCACAGGGGCAACTAATGAAAAACTGTTTTTT; CDR3: CASSLPTGATNEKLFF; D: TRBD1; V: TRBV5-1; length: 16; size: -; J: TRBJ1-4
DNA: TGTGCCAGCAGTGCCAGACCCCTAGGACAGGGTTTTGACAATCAGCCCCAGCATTTT; CDR3: CASSARPLGQGFDNQPQHF; D: TRBD1; V: TRBV27; length: 19; size: -; J: TRBJ1-5
DNA: TGTGCCACTCACCTAGCGGGCAGGGGGTCCTACGAGCAGTACTTC; CDR3: CATHLAGRGSYEQYF; D: -; V: TRBV6-1; length: 15; size: -; J: TRBJ2-7
DNA: TGCGCCAGCAGCTGGGAGACTAACTATGGCTACACCTTC; CDR3: CASSWETNYGYTF; D: -; V: TRBV5-1; length: 13; size: -; J: TRBJ1-2
DNA: TGTGCCATCAGTACGGGGACAGGGAATATCGACGAGCAGTACTTC; CDR3: CAISTGTGNIDEQYF; D: TRBD1; V: TRBV10-3; length: 15; size: -; J: TRBJ2-7
DNA: TGTGCCAGCAGCTTAGGGACAGGGACAGATACGCAGTATTTT; CDR3: CASSLGTGTDTQYF; D: TRBD1; V: TRBV7-6; length: 14; size: -; J: TRBJ2-3
DNA: TGTGCCAGCAGCTCCCAGGGCGGGACCTACAATGAGCAGTTCTTC; CDR3: CASSSQGGTYNEQFF; D: -; V: TRBV7-3; length: 15; size: -; J: TRBJ2-1
DNA: TGTGCCAGCAGCACCTGGGGGGATACAAAGCCCCAGCATTTT; CDR3: CASSTWGDTKPQHF; D: -; V: TRBV5-5; length: 14; size: -; J: TRBJ1-5
DNA: TGTGCCATCAGTGAGCTCACAGGAAGGGGCGGGGAGCTGTTTTTT; CDR3: CAISELTGRGGELFF; D: -; V: TRBV10-3; length: 15; size: -; J: TRBJ2-2
DNA: TGTGCCAGTAGGAGGACAGCCAGCGGTGAAAAACTGTTTTTT; CDR3: CASRRTASGEKLFF; D: -; V: TRBV19; length: 14; size: -; J: TRBJ1-4
DNA: TGCGCCAGCAGCTTGGGAGGCCTATACAATGAGCAGTTCTTC; CDR3: CASSLGGLYNEQFF; D: -; V: TRBV5-1; length: 14; size: -; J: TRBJ2-1
DNA: TGTGCCAGCAGCTTGACCCCGGGTACGGGTCAGCCCCAGCATTTT; CDR3: CASSLTPGTGQPQHF; D: -; V: TRBV11-2; length: 15; size: -; J: TRBJ1-5
DNA: TGTGCCAGCAGCTCCGGTGCGGGATGGGGTGAGCAGTTCTTC; CDR3: CASSSGAGWGEQFF; D: -; V: TRBV13; length: 14; size: -; J: TRBJ2-1
DNA: TGTGCCACCAGCAGTCCCGAGGGCCCGGGACTAGCGGGAGGACCGCTACATGAGGCGCAGTATTTT; CDR3: CATSSPEGPGLAGGPLHEAQYF; D: TRBD2; V: TRBV15; length: 22; size: -; J: TRBJ2-3
DNA: TGTGCCATCAGTGAGCGCGGGGGGGGCACTGAAGCTTTCTTT; CDR3: CAISERGGGTEAFF; D: -; V: TRBV10-3; length: 14; size: -; J: TRBJ1-1
DNA: TGCGCCAGCAGCTCGGGACTAGCCGTACAGGACAATGAGCAGTTCTTC; CDR3: CASSSGLAVQDNEQFF; D: TRBD2; V: TRBV5-1; length: 16; size: -; J: TRBJ2-1
DNA: TGTGCCAGCAGTAGACCGGGACAGGGATTTATGTCTGGGGCCAACGTCCTGACTTTC; CDR3: CASSRPGQGFMSGANVLTF; D: TRBD1; V: TRBV5-4; length: 19; size: -; J: TRBJ2-6
DNA: TGTGCCACCAGCAGAGTGGTTTTCGGGAATGACAATGAGCAGTTCTTC; CDR3: CATSRVVFGNDNEQFF; D: -; V: TRBV15; length: 16; size: -; J: TRBJ2-1
DNA: TGTGCCAGCAGCAAAGGAGTGGGCAGGGGGAGGTTAGGACTAGCGGGAGGGCCCCATGAGCAGTTCTTC; CDR3: CASSKGVGRGRLGLAGGPHEQFF; D: -; V: TRBV21-1; length: 23; size: -; J: TRBJ2-1
DNA: TGTGCCAGCAGACCAGGGAGGGTAGCGGCACAGAGGTTGGGTGATACGCAGTATTTT; CDR3: CASRPGRVAAQRLGDTQYF; D: TRBD2; V: TRBV11-2; length: 19; size: few; J: TRBJ2-3
DNA: TGTGCCAGCAGCGTGGACAGGCTCGATGAGCAGTTCTTC; CDR3: CASSVDRLDEQFF; D: TRBD1; V: TRBV6-5; length: 13; size: -; J: TRBJ2-1
DNA: TGTGCCAGCAGCTTAACGGGAGGGCCCTCGGGTGAGCAGTACTTC; CDR3: CASSLTGGPSGEQYF; D: TRBD2; V: TRBV5-4; length: 15; size: once; J: TRBJ2-7
DNA: TGTGCCAGCAGGAGACAGGGTACGGTCAGCGGAAAACTGTTTTTT; CDR3: CASRRQGTVSGKLFF; D: TRBD1; V: TRBV2; length: 15; size: -; J: TRBJ1-4
DNA: TGTGCCAGCCGCCCGCCCGGGGGGAACATTCAGTACTTC; CDR3: CASRPPGGNIQYF; D: TRBD2; V: TRBV6-5; length: 13; size: once; J: TRBJ2-4
DNA: TGTGCCAGCTCACCGATTGGTGTTGGCGGGAGTCCCTCCTACAATGAGCAGTTCTTC; CDR3: CASSPIGVGGSPSYNEQFF; D: TRBD2; V: TRBV18; length: 19; size: -; J: TRBJ2-1
DNA: TGTGCCAGCAGGGGGACTAGCGGGAGACCCCAAGAGACCCAGTACTTC; CDR3: CASRGTSGRPQETQYF; D: TRBD2; V: TRBV11-3; length: 16; size: -; J: TRBJ2-5
DNA: TGTGCCTGGAGTGTGGGGAGGGGGGACTACGAGCAGTACTTC; CDR3: CAWSVGRGDYEQYF; D: -; V: TRBV30; length: 14; size: -; J: TRBJ2-7
DNA: TGTGCCAGCAGTCTGGCGACCACGGGGGGGACCGGGGAGCTGTTTTTT; CDR3: CASSLATTGGTGELFF; D: TRBD2; V: TRBV28; length: 16; size: -; J: TRBJ2-2
DNA: TGTGCCAGCAGTTCCTGGTCCGGAGGTGGCTACACCTTC; CDR3: CASSSWSGGGYTF; D: -; V: TRBV27; length: 13; size: -; J: TRBJ1-2
DNA: TGTGCCAGCTCACCAAGCCGGGACATAGTCTCCAAAAACATTCAGTACTTC; CDR3: CASSPSRDIVSKNIQYF; D: -; V: TRBV18; length: 17; size: -; J: TRBJ2-4
DNA: TGTGCCAGCAGCCTAGTTCACGGGTCCAAAAACATTCAGTACTTC; CDR3: CASSLVHGSKNIQYF; D: -; V: TRBV7-3; length: 15; size: -; J: TRBJ2-4
DNA: TGTGCCAGCAGCTCCCGGGAGGACAGGGTCCAAGAGACCCAGTACTTC; CDR3: CASSSREDRVQETQYF; D: -; V: TRBV7-9; length: 16; size: -; J: TRBJ2-5
DNA: TGTGCCAGCAGCTTAAGGCCAGGGGGCTTCAATGGCTACACCTTC; CDR3: CASSLRPGGFNGYTF; D: TRBD1; V: TRBV11-2; length: 15; size: once; J: TRBJ1-2
DNA: TGTGCCAGCAGCCAACGGGATCGACTAGCCAAAAACATTCAGTACTTC; CDR3: CASSQRDRLAKNIQYF; D: -; V: TRBV14; length: 16; size: -; J: TRBJ2-4